The sequence of this T cell receptor (beta chain) was determined in a study of shared clonotypes between healthy human individuals. General study findings and limits: Blood alone was sampled, and tissue repertoires likely differ. With a few donors compared, about 5.2% of naive CD4 clonotypes were shared.

The assay was immunoSEQ multiplex PCR, and TCRdb's table has in-frame clones only and misses some. This sample has a few million clones, with 90% to 95% found just once. Note on this clone: Its antigen is not identified.

The CDR3 consists of 12 residues. The germline V and J ends were trimmed by 8 bases and 7 bases, with 12 bases remaining between them. Germline V gives CDR1 MNHEY, CDR2 SMNVEV (reference sequence). CD45RO-negative CD8 cells positively selected for CCR7 made up the naive population, which excluded terminally differentiated effector memory CD45RA+ cells. Every one of the donors was a Caucasian adult that lived in Nashville, Tennessee. This chain links TRBV27 with TRBJ2-1; D ambiguous. The sequence came from a man aged 18 to 30 in good health. Some clones in this sample may be carry-over from other donors' samples. Source material: naive CD8+ T cells from PBMCs. CDR3 residues: CASGYNGNEQFF. CDR3 nucleotide sequence: TGTGCCAGCGGGTATAACGGAAATGAGCAGTTCTTC.